Listed here are 3 T cell receptor beta chains from one sample, sequenced in a study of blood T cell repertoires in COVID-19. Profiled with immunoSEQ multiplex PCR; TCRdb holds only in-frame clones, not every one. The top ten clones hold roughly 1.4% of a sample with hundreds of thousands of clones, roughly 85% of them seen once. Sequenced: peripheral blood. These receptors were collected from a young woman with active or convalescent COVID-19.

The V and J genes are TRBV10-1 and TRBJ2-7; TRBD2 agrees at 9 bases. There are 12 residues in the CDR3. J lost 6 bases, V lost 8 bases, and 5 bases had no gene match. Germline V lookup: CDR1 WNHNN, CDR2 SYGVQD (reference sequence). The CDR3 protein is CASGLAGSEQYF. In nucleotides, the CDR3 is TGCGCCAGCGGGCTAGCGGGGAGCGAGCAGTACTTC.

The chain has TRBV25-1 and TRBJ2-1; 9 bases match TRBD2. Germline loops: CDR1 MGHDK, CDR2 SYGVNS. The length of the CDR3 is 14 residues. The V and J ends lost 4 bases and 4 bases, in that order; junction bases with no gene match: 2. The CDR3, as DNA: TGTGCCAGCAGTGTTAGCGGGAGTTACAATGAGCAGTTCTTC. This sequence encodes CASSVSGSYNEQFF.

The rearrangement joins TRBV5-1 to TRBJ2-3; the match to TRBD2 covers 10 bases. The CDR3 runs to 17 residues. V shed 0 bases, J shed 1 base, and the junction held 5 bases outside the gene matches. Per germline, CDR1 SGHRS and CDR2 YFSETQ. DNA of the CDR3: TGCGCCAGCAGCTTGGACGACAGCGGGGGGGGCACAGATACGCAGTATTTT. Protein sequence: CASSLDDSGGGTDTQYF.